Included here is one T cell receptor beta chain sequence, with context. Antigen: not known. The data were taken from a study of cytomegalovirus exposure and HLA in healthy donors. Study results and caveats: Some TCR beta chains (roughly 150 of them) were listed as cytomegalovirus-associated. Most TCR sequences were uncommon, yet certain public TCRs appeared in many donors.

This CDR3 region has 12 residues. Losses at the gene ends were 10 bases for V and 4 bases for J; bases not matched to a gene: 3. Germline values: CDR1 LNHDA, CDR2 SQIVND (reference sequence). Assay used: immunoSEQ multiplex PCR; TCRdb lists only in-frame clones, some missing. The sample consists of some 160,000 clones, about 89% of them appearing once. The TCR originated in a man in his late teens or twenties in good health and CMV-seronegative. V gene TRBV19 combines with J gene TRBJ1-3; the match to TRBD1 covers 8 bases. Sequencing was carried out using PBMCs. The CDR3 loop is CATRQGGNTIYF. The CDR3 DNA reads as TGTGCCACACGACAGGGGGGAAACACCATATATTTT.